This passage covers 19 T cell receptor beta chains from one sample sequenced in a study of CD8 T cells in Susac syndrome. Reverse transcription of roughly 0.5 to 1 ug RNA was performed with random hexamers. One entry per CDR3 protein results from TCRdb running MiXCR on the immunoSEQ multiplex PCR reads. In the table there are more than 55,000 distinct CDR3 sequences, 95% of which are singletons. Sequenced input: CD8+ T cells from PBMCs. All receptors come from a human donor in good health.

The V gene is TRBV19, the J gene TRBJ2-2; D perhaps matches TRBD2 (6 bases). Trimming removed 5 bases at V and 5 bases at J, with 12 bases between. Per germline, CDR1 LNHDA and CDR2 SQIVND (reference sequence). CDR3 length equals 14 residues. This CDR3 reads CASSSRGSTGELFF. Here the CDR3 DNA reads TGTGCCAGTAGTTCACGGGGGTCAACCGGGGAGCTGTTTTTT.

V gene TRBV28 combines with J gene TRBJ2-5; TRBD2 aligns across 10 bases. The CDR3 spans 17 residues. Germline V CDR1 and CDR2: MDHEN, SYDVKM. The trim removed 2 bases at V and 0 bases at J, leaving 6 bases unmatched. The CDR3 DNA reads as TGTGCCAGCAGTTTAGTCGGTAGCGGGGGGTACCAAGAGACCCAGTACTTC. Translating it yields CASSLVGSGGYQETQYF.

The chain links TRBV6-5 to TRBJ1-2, with 10 bases identical to TRBD1. The CDR3 is 14 residues long. With V trimmed by 6 bases and J by 3 bases, 4 bases remained unmatched. The germline gives CDR1 MNHEY, CDR2 SVGAGI. CDR3 protein: CASRGTGDHYGYTF. For the CDR3, the DNA is TGTGCCAGCAGGGGGACAGGGGACCACTATGGCTACACCTTC.

This rearrangement joins TRBV7-9 to TRBJ1-5; possibly TRBD1 for D (6 bases). The CDR3 runs to 15 residues. Germline CDR1 reads SEHNR; CDR2 reads FQNEAQ (reference sequence). The germline V and J ends were trimmed by 5 bases and 5 bases, with 16 bases remaining between them. CDR3 nucleotides: TGTGCCAGCAGCCCATATGGGGGGCGCGATCAGCCCCAGCATTTT. The encoded protein is CASSPYGGRDQPQHF.

Here the CDR3 reads CASSPGLTYEQYF. The CDR3 nucleotides read TGTGCCAGCAGCCCGGGACTCACCTACGAGCAGTACTTC. The rearrangement links TRBV5-6 to TRBJ2-7; weak D call: TRBD2 (6 bases). With 4 bases removed from V and 2 bases from J, the gap between germline ends came to 10 bases. The CDR3 spans 13 residues. Germline V lookup: CDR1 SGHDT, CDR2 YYEEEE. Full variable domain (rest looked up from reference TRBV5-6 and TRBJ2-7): DAGVTQSPTHLIKTRGQQVTLRCSPKSGHDTVSWYQQALGQGPQFIFQYYEEEERQRGNFPDRFSGHQFPNYSSELNVNALLLGDSALYLCASSPGLTYEQYFGPGTRLTVT.

The chain's CDR3 is CASSLGAGSTYEQYV. In DNA form, the CDR3 reads TGCGCCAGCAGCTTGGGTGCAGGGTCGACCTACGAGCAGTACGTC. J is TRBJ2-7 and V is TRBV5-1; D is perhaps TRBD1 (5 bases). Trimming left V 0 bases short and J 2 bases short, with 12 bases between. The CDR3 has 15 amino acids. Per germline, CDR1 SGHRS and CDR2 YFSETQ.

The rearrangement links TRBV20-1 to TRBJ1-1, with D maybe TRBD1 (6 bases). V shed 6 bases and J shed 0 bases, with 14 bases lying between them. The germline V gene has CDR1 DFQATT and CDR2 SNEGSKA (reference sequence). This CDR3 has 14 amino acids. The CDR3 region has the DNA TGCAGTGCCAGGGACATGGCTATGAACACTGAAGCTTTCTTT. Protein sequence: CSARDMAMNTEAFF.

The CDR3 reads CASSLKGGSPLHF. As DNA, the CDR3 is TGTGCCAGCAGCTTGAAGGGGGGATCACCCCTCCACTTT. The chain carries TRBV7-9 and TRBJ1-6, with D tentatively TRBD1 (6 bases). The CDR3 consists of 13 residues. V dropped 3 bases and J dropped 10 bases, with 10 bases sitting between them. CDR1 is SEHNR, CDR2 FQNEAQ, per germline (reference sequence).

J is TRBJ2-5 and V is TRBV4-1; TRBD1 matches 9 bases. This CDR3 comprises 18 residues. With 2 bases clipped from V and 5 bases from J, the junction kept 15 bases outside the gene matches. Germline V CDR1 and CDR2: MGHRA, YSYEKL. In DNA form, the CDR3 reads TGCGCCAGCAGCCAAACTCGCGGGACAGGGCTAGAATTCGAGACCCAGTACTTC. This translates into CASSQTRGTGLEFETQYF.

This chain links TRBV20-1 with TRBJ2-6, with 10 bases that match TRBD1. Trimming at V came to 6 bases and at J to 2 bases, leaving 7 bases not matched to a gene. CDR3 size: 16 residues. CDR1 is DFQATT, CDR2 SNEGSKA, per germline (reference sequence). The CDR3 bases are TGCAGTGCCCCGGACAGGGGGATTGCTGGGGCCAACGTCCTGACTTTC. Its translation: CSAPDRGIAGANVLTF.

This chain links TRBV4-2 with TRBJ2-1, with 7 bases matching TRBD1. This CDR3 spans 14 amino acids. The V segment lost 5 bases and the J segment 9 bases; nucleotides outside the gene matches: 10. Germline V lookup: CDR1 LGHNA, CDR2 YNFKEQ. For the CDR3, the DNA is TGTGCCAGCAGCTCTGTAGCAGGGGGTCGTGAGCAGTTCTTC. Translating it yields CASSSVAGGREQFF.

The gene calls are TRBV7-2 and TRBJ1-5; D is undetermined. The CDR3 is 13 amino acids. Germline CDR1 reads SGHTA; CDR2 reads FQGNSA. V dropped 5 bases and J dropped 7 bases, with 12 bases sitting between them. CDR3 nucleotide sequence: TGTGCCAGCAGCCCCCGGATGGGGCAGCCCCAGCATTTT. Translation: CASSPRMGQPQHF.

The CDR3 nucleotides read TGTGCCAGCAGTCCCACGACACCCCACTACGAGCAGTACTTC. Encoded protein: CASSPTTPHYEQYF. The rearrangement joins TRBV6-6 to TRBJ2-7; no firm D call. The CDR3 extends over 14 amino acids. CDR1 MNHNY and CDR2 SVGAGI come from the germline V gene (reference sequence). The V gene lost 5 bases and the J gene lost 3 bases, with 14 bases spanning the gap.

The J gene is TRBJ2-1, the V gene TRBV7-9, with TRBD1 matching over 8 bases. V trimming: 5 bases; J trimming: 5 bases; junction bases outside the gene matches: 17. Germline CDR1 reads SEHNR; CDR2 reads FQNEAQ (reference sequence). This CDR3 is built from 18 residues. The CDR3 sequence: CASSPRQGIAINHNEQFF. DNA of the CDR3: TGTGCCAGCAGCCCAAGACAGGGGATAGCCATCAACCACAATGAGCAGTTCTTC.

The CDR3 nucleotides read TGTGCCAGCACCCAGGGTGGCGGGGAGCTGTTTTTT. Its translation is CASTQGGGELFF. The rearrangement links TRBV12-3 or TRBV12-4 to TRBJ2-2, with a possible D match to TRBD1 (5 bases). CDR3 length: 12 amino acids. V lost 7 bases, J lost 7 bases, and 10 bases lay in between.

The gene calls are TRBV6-5 and TRBJ2-5; TRBD2 matches at 13 bases. This CDR3 is built from 14 residues. V lost 10 bases and J lost 11; bases outside the gene matches: 13. Looked up from germline, CDR1 is MNHEY and CDR2 is SVGAGI. CDR3 sequence (DNA): TGTGCCACTGCGACTAGCGGGGGGCTCCTGGCACAGTACTTC. Protein product: CATATSGGLLAQYF.

CDR3 coding DNA: TGTGCCAGCAGCCAGGGACTAGCGGGGACGGTGGAGACCCAGTACTTC. As protein: CASSQGLAGTVETQYF. This chain uses TRBV3-1 with TRBJ2-5; TRBD2 agrees at 13 bases. The CDR3 sequence is 16 residues long. Trimming removed 3 bases from V and 5 bases from J; junction bases left unmatched: 6. Germline V gene data show CDR1 as LGHDT and CDR2 as YNNKEL (reference sequence).

The chain is built from TRBV6-2 or TRBV6-3 and TRBJ2-1; TRBD2 matches at 12 bases. CDR3 length equals 16 residues. The junction had 5 bases not matched to a gene; V was cut back by 0 bases and J by 8 bases. From germline, CDR1 is MNHEY and CDR2 SVGEGT. The DNA of the CDR3 is TGTGCCAGCAGTTACTCTACTAGCGGGGGGACCGATGAGCAGTTCTTC. It encodes CASSYSTSGGTDEQFF.

The DNA for the CDR3 is TGTGCCAGCAGTACGATGGGGGAGACCCAGTACTTC. This translates into CASSTMGETQYF. The chain recombines TRBV6-5 with TRBJ2-5; D ambiguous. V was pared by 5 bases and J by 5 bases, with 9 bases between. Germline CDR1 reads MNHEY; CDR2 reads SVGAGI. This CDR3 has 12 residues.